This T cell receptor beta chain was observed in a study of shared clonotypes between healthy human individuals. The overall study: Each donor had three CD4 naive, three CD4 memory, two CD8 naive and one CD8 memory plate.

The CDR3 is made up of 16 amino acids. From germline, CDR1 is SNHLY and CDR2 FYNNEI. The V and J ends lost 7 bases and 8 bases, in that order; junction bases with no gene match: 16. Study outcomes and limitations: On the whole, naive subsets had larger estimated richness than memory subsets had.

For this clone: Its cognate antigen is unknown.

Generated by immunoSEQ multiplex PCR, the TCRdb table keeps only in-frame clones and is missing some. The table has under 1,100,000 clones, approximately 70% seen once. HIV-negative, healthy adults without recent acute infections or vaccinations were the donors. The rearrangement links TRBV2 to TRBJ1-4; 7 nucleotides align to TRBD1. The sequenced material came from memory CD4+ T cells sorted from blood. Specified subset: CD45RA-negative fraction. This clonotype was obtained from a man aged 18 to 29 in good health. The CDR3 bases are TGTGCCAGCAAGTCGGGCCAGGGGGGTTTGAACGAAAAACTGTTTTTT. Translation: CASKSGQGGLNEKLFF. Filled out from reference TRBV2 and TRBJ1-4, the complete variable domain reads EPEVTQTPSHQVTQMGQEVILRCVPISNHLYFYWYRQILGQKVEFLVSFYNNEISEKSEIFDDQFSVERPDGSNFTLKIRSTKLEDSAMYFCASKSGQGGLNEKLFFGSGTQLSVL.